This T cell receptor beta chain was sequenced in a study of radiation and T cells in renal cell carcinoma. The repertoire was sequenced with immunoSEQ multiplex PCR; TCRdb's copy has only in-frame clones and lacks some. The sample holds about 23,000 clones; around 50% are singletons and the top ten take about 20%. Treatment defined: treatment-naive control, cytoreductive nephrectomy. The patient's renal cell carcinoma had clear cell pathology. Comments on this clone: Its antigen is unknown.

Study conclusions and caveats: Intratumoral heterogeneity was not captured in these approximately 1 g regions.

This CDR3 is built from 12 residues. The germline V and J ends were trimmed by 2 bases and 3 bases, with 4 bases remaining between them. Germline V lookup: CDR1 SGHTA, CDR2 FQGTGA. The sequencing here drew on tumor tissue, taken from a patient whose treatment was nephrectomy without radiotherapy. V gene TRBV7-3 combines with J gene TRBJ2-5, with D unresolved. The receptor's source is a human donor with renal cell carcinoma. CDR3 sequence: CASSLVEETQYF. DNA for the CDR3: TGTGCCAGCAGCTTAGTCGAAGAGACCCAGTACTTC.